This TCR beta chain emerged from a study of CD8+CD57+ T cells in acquired aplastic anemia. Study as a whole: An average of roughly 3 ug of DNA was obtained from sorted CD4+ and CD8+ cells. Healthy donors gave roughly 9.9 million reads on average for CD4+ cells. Study-level findings and limits: Patients and controls shared approximately 30 CD8+ CDR3 sequences.

Details on this clonotype: Its antigen is not identified.

Genomic DNA was employed as the template in profiling TCR beta VDJ and CDR3. Each CDR3 protein gets one entry after TCRdb re-called the reads with MiXCR. This repertoire shows hundreds of thousands of distinct CDR3 sequences, under 80% found once; its top ten account for approximately 4%. This CDR3 spans 14 amino acids. V lost 6 bases, J lost 7 bases, and 15 bases lay in between. The germline gives CDR1 SGHTA, CDR2 FQGTGA. Sequencing was performed on sorted CD4+, CD8+, or CD8+CD57+ T cells (not recorded which) from PBMCs. The rearrangement links TRBV7-3 to TRBJ2-2; no definite D call. The clonotype comes from a human donor in good health, serving as a control. CDR3 region: CASSFPLRDGELFF. The CDR3 DNA sequence: TGTGCCAGCAGTTTTCCCCTACGCGACGGGGAGCTGTTTTTT.